A selection of T cell receptor beta chains follows, all from one sample in a study of T cells in Graves' hyperthyroidism and ophthalmopathy. TCRdb itself ran the multiplex PCR reads through MiXCR, one entry per CDR3 protein. In the table there are about 420,000 distinct CDR3 sequences, around 14% of which are singletons. Sequencing used blood. Receptors were obtained from a woman aged 18-29 years with Graves' hyperthyroidism. CDR3s include the opening cysteine and the closing phenylalanine or tryptophan. D genes are given only for firm matches. Size tells how often a clone was seen (once, few, many) or the class of an expanded clone, and some rows leave it out.

v_call,clone_size,cdr3_length,d_call,j_call,cdr3_nt,cdr3_aa
TRBV20-1,many,13,NA,TRBJ1-1,TGCAGTGCCCGGGACCGACTGAACACTGAAGCTTTCTTT,CSARDRLNTEAFF
TRBV18,NA,16,NA,TRBJ1-3,TGTGCCAGCTCACCGAACAGGAGAAGGTCTGGAAACACCATATATTTT,CASSPNRRRSGNTIYF
TRBV10-3,few,17,TRBD2,TRBJ2-1,TGTGCCATCAGTGAGTCACCTCTAGCGGGGTCTAACTATGAGCAGTTCTTC,CAISESPLAGSNYEQFF
TRBV28,NA,14,NA,TRBJ1-1,TGTGCCAGCAGTGGGGGACGGATTAACACTGAAGCTTTCTTT,CASSGGRINTEAFF
TRBV6-1,many,14,NA,TRBJ2-1,TGTGCCAGCACCGAGGGACGGGAATACAATGAGCAGTTCTTC,CASTEGREYNEQFF
TRBV19,NA,16,TRBD2,TRBJ2-3,TGTGCCAGTAGTAGGACTAGCGGGGGACTTCAGGATACGCAGTATTTT,CASSRTSGGLQDTQYF
TRBV7-2,NA,17,NA,TRBJ1-6,TGCGCCAGCAGCCATGAGATCAGGGTGTCCTATAATTCACCCCTCCACTTT,CASSHEIRVSYNSPLHF
TRBV6-1,many,14,NA,TRBJ1-1,TGTGCCAGCAGTTCGACCTACATGAACACTGAAGCTTTCTTT,CASSSTYMNTEAFF
TRBV2,many,14,NA,TRBJ2-7,TGTGCCAGCAGGGAAGCAGGTTTGGGGAACGAGCAGTACTTC,CASREAGLGNEQYF
TRBV6-1,few,12,NA,TRBJ1-5,TGTGCCAGCAAAGGGGTTCGTCAGCCCCAGCATTTT,CASKGVRQPQHF
TRBV28,many,15,TRBD2,TRBJ2-1,TGTGCCAGCAGCCGTACTAGCGGGAGGCTGCATGAGCAGTTCTTC,CASSRTSGRLHEQFF
TRBV20-1,few,15,TRBD2,TRBJ2-7,TGCAGTGCTAGACCCCTAGCGGGGGCCATCTACGAGCAGTACTTC,CSARPLAGAIYEQYF
TRBV4-3,NA,16,NA,TRBJ2-5,TGCGCCAGCAGCCAAGATTTTGGACAGGGAGGGGAGACCCAGTACTTC,CASSQDFGQGGETQYF
TRBV20-1,many,12,NA,TRBJ2-2,TGCAGTGTTGGGATGAGCACCGGGGAGCTGTTTTTT,CSVGMSTGELFF
TRBV19,few,14,NA,TRBJ1-2,TGTGCCAGTAGTATCTGGGGTTCTAACTATGGCTACACCTTC,CASSIWGSNYGYTF
TRBV20-1,many,15,TRBD1,TRBJ1-1,TGCAGTGCCAGAGGGTGGGGACAGGGTTACACTGAAGCTTTCTTT,CSARGWGQGYTEAFF
TRBV14,few,15,NA,TRBJ2-2,TGTGCCAGCAGCCAATCAAAGGGGATCGCCGGGGAGCTGTTTTTT,CASSQSKGIAGELFF
TRBV10-3,few,14,TRBD1,TRBJ1-4,TGTGCCATCGCCCCGGACAGGGGGAATGAAAAACTGTTTTTT,CAIAPDRGNEKLFF
TRBV7-9,many,14,NA,TRBJ1-1,TGTGCCAGCAGCTCAGTCCGGGGGAGCACTGAAGCTTTCTTT,CASSSVRGSTEAFF
TRBV7-2,NA,18,TRBD2,TRBJ2-1,TGTGCCAGCAGCTTAGCCAGCGCTAGCGGGGGGGCCTACAATGAGCAGTTCTTC,CASSLASASGGAYNEQFF
TRBV6-1,many,16,TRBD2,TRBJ2-1,TGTGCCAGCAGTCACGAACTAGCGGGGGGTCCCAATGAGCAGTTCTTC,CASSHELAGGPNEQFF
TRBV2,many,14,TRBD2,TRBJ2-7,TGTGCCAGCAGTGGGGAGGGATTTACCTACGAGCAGTACTTC,CASSGEGFTYEQYF
TRBV12-3/TRBV12-4,many,13,NA,TRBJ1-3,TGTGCCAGCAGTTTCGGGACAATCAACACCATATATTTT,CASSFGTINTIYF
TRBV6-5,many,13,NA,TRBJ2-7,TGTGCCAGCAGTTACGACAGGACCTACGAGCAGTACTTC,CASSYDRTYEQYF